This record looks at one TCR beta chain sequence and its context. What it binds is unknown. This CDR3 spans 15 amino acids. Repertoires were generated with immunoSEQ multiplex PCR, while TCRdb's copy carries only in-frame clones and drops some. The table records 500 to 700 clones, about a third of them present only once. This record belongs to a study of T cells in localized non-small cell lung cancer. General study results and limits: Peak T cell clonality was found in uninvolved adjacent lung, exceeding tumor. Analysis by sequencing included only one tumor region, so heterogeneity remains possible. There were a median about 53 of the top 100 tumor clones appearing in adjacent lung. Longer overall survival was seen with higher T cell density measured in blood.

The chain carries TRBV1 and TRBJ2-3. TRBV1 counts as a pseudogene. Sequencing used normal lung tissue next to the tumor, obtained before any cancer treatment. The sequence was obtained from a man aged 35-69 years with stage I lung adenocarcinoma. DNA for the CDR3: TGCGCCAGCAGCCAAGTAGCGAGGGGCCGGAATACGCAGTATTTT. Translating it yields CASSQVARGRNTQYF.